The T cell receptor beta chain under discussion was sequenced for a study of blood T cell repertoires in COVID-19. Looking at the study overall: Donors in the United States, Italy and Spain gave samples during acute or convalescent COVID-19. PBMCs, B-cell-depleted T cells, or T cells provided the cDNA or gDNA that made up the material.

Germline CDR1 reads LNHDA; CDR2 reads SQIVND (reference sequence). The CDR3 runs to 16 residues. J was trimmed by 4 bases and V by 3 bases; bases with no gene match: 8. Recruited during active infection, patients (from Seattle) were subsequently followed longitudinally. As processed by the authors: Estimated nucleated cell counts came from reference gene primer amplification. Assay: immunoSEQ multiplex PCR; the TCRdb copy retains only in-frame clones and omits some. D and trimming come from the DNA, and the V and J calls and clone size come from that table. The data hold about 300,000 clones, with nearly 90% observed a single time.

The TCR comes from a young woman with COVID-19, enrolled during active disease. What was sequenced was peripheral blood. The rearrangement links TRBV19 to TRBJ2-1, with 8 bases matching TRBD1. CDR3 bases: TGTGCCAGTAGTATTCGGTCCAGGGGGCGTTACAATGAGCAGTTCTTC. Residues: CASSIRSRGRYNEQFF.